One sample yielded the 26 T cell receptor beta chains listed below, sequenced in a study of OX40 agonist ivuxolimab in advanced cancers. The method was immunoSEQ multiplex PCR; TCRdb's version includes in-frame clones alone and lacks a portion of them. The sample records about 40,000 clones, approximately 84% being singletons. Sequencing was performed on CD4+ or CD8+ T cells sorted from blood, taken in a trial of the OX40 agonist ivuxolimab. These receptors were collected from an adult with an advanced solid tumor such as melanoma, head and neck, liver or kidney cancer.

CDR3 nucleotide sequence: TGTGCCAGCATCCACAGGGCTCACCCAGATACGCAGTATTTT. Translating gives CASIHRAHPDTQYF. The gene calls are TRBV27 and TRBJ2-3, with TRBD1 as a possible D gene (6 bases). Looked up from germline, CDR1 is MNHEY and CDR2 is SMNVEV (reference sequence). The CDR3 spans 14 residues. With 7 bases removed from V and 4 bases from J, the gap between germline ends came to 15 bases.

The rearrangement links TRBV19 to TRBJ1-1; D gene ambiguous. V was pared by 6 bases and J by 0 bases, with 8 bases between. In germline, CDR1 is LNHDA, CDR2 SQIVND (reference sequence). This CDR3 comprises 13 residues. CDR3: CASSYGLNTEAFF. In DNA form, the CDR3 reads TGTGCCAGTAGCTACGGGTTGAACACTGAAGCTTTCTTT. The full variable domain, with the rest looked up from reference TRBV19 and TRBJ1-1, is DGGITQSPKYLFRKEGQNVTLSCEQNLNHDAMYWYRQDPGQGLRLIYYSQIVNDFQKGDIAEGYSVSREKKESFPLTVTSAQKNPTAFYLCASSYGLNTEAFFGQGTRLTVV.

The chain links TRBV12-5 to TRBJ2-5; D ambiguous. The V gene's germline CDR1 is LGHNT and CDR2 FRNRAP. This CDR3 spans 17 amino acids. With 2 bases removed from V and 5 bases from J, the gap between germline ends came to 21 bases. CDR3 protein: CASGLSPGRLGVETQYF. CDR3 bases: TGTGCTAGTGGTTTGTCCCCCGGACGGTTAGGTGTGGAGACCCAGTACTTC.

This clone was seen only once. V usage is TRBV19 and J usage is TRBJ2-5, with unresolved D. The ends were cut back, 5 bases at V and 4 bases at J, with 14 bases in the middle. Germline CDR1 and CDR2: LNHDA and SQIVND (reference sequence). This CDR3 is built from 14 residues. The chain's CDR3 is CASSPRYGRETQYF. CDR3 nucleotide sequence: TGTGCCAGTAGTCCAAGATATGGAAGAGAGACCCAGTACTTC.

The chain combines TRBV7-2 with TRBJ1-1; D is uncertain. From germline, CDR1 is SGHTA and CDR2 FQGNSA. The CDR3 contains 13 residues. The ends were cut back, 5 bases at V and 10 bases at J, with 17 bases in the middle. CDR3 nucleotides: TGTGCCAGCAGCCCCGTAGAGGGAAGGGTAGCTTTCTTT. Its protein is CASSPVEGRVAFF. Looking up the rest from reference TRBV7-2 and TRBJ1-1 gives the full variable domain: GAGVSQSPSNKVTEKGKDVELRCDPISGHTALYWYRQSLGQGLEFLIYFQGNSAPDKSGLPSDRFSAERTGGSVSTLTIQRTQQEDSAVYLCASSPVEGRVAFFGQGTRLTVV.

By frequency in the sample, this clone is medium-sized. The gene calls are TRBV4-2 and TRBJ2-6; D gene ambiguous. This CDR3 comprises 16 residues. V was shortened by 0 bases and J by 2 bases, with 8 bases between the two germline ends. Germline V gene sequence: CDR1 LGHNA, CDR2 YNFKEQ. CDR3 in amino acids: CASSQDLTTGANVLTF. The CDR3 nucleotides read TGTGCCAGCAGCCAAGATCTCACAACTGGGGCCAACGTCCTGACTTTC.

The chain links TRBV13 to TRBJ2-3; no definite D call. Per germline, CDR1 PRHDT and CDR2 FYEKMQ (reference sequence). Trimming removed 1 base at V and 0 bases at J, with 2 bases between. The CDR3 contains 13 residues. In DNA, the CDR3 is TGTGCCAGCAGCTTAGAAAGCACAGATACGCAGTATTTT. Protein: CASSLESTDTQYF.

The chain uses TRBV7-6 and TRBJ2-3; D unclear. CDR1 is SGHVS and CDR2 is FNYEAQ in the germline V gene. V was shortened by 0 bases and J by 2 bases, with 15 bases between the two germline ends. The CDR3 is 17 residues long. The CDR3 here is CASSLAVGSRTTDTQYF. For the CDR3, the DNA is TGTGCCAGCAGCTTAGCAGTTGGCAGCCGAACCACAGATACGCAGTATTTT.

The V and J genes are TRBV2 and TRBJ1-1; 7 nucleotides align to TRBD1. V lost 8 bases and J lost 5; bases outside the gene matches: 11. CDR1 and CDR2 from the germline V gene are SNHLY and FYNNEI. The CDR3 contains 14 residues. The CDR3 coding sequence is TGTGCCAGCCGGGACAGTGGGGTATGGACTGAAGCTTTCTTT. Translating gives CASRDSGVWTEAFF.

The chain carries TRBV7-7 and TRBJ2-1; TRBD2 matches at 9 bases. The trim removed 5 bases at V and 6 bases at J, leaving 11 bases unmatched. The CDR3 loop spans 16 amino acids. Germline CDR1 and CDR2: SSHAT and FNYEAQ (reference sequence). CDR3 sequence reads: CASSQAGGAWGNEQFF. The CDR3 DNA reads TGTGCCAGCAGCCAAGCGGGGGGTGCCTGGGGCAATGAGCAGTTCTTC. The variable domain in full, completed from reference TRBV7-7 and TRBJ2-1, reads GAGVSQSPRYKVTKRGQDVTLRCDPISSHATLYWYQQALGQGPEFLTYFNYEAQPDKSGLPSDRFSAERPEGSISTLTIQRTEQRDSAMYRCASSQAGGAWGNEQFFGPGTRLTVL.

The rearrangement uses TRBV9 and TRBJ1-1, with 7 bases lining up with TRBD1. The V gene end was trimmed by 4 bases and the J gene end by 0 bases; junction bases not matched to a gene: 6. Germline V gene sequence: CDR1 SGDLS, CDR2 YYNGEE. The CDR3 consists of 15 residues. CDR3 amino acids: CASSTEDRLNTEAFF. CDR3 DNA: TGTGCCAGCAGCACCGAGGACAGGTTGAACACTGAAGCTTTCTTT.

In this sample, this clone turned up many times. The DNA of the CDR3 is TGTGCCAGCAGTGAATTAGCGGGGGGCCTAGGGACCAAAAACATTCAGTACTTC. Amino acids: CASSELAGGLGTKNIQYF. The chain joins TRBV6-1 to TRBJ2-4; 10 bases agree with TRBD2. This CDR3 comprises 18 residues. The germline V gene has CDR1 MNHNS and CDR2 SASEGT. V lost 2 bases to trimming and J lost 2 bases; unmatched junction nucleotides: 9.

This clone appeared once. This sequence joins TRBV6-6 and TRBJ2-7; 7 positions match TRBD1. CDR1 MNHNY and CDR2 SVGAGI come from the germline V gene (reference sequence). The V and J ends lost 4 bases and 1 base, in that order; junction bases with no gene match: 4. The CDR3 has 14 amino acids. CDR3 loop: CASSLTGKSYEQYF. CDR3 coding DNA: TGTGCCAGCAGTTTGACAGGGAAATCCTACGAGCAGTACTTC.

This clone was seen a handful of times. CDR3 sequence (DNA): TGCGCCAGCAGCGGACTAGCGACACTCTACGAGCAGTACTTC. It yields the protein CASSGLATLYEQYF. The chain carries TRBV10-2 and TRBJ2-7; 9 bases agree with TRBD2. The CDR3 spans 14 residues. Germline-derived CDR1 and CDR2 are WSHSY and SAAADI. V trimming: 6 bases; J trimming: 3 bases; junction bases outside the gene matches: 6.

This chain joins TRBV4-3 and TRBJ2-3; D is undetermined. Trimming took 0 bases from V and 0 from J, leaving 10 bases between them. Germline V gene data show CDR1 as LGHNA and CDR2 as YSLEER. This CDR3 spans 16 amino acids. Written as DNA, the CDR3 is TGCGCCAGCAGCCAAGATCCCAGCCGGAGCACAGATACGCAGTATTTT. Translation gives CASSQDPSRSTDTQYF.

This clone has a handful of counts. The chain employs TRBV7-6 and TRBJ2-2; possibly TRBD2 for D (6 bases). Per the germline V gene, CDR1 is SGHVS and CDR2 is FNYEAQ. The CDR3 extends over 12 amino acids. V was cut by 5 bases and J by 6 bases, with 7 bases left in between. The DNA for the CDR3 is TGTGCCAGCAGCCCGGGAGCCGGGGAGCTGTTTTTT. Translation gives CASSPGAGELFF.

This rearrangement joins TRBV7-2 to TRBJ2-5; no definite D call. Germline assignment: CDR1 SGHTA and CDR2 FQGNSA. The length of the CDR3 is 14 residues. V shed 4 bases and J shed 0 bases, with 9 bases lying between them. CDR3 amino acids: CASSSVPNQETQYF. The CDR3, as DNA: TGTGCCAGCAGCTCCGTTCCGAACCAAGAGACCCAGTACTTC.

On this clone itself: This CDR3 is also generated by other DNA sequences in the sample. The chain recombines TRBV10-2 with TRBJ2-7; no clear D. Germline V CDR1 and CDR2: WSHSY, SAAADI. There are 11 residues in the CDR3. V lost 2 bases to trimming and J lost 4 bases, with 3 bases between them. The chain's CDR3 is CASSEGYEQYF. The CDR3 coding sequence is TGCGCCAGCAGTGAGGGGTACGAGCAGTACTTC.

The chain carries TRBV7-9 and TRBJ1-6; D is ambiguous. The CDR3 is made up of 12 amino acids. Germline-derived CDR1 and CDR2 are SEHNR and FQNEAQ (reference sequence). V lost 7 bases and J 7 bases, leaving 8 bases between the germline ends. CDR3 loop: CASTMGNSPLHF. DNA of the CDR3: TGTGCCAGCACTATGGGGAATTCACCCCTCCACTTT. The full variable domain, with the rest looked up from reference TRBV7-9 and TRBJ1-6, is DTGVSQNPRHKITKRGQNVTFRCDPISEHNRLYWYRQTLGQGPEFLTYFQNEAQLEKSRLLSDRFSAERPKGSFSTLEIQRTEQGDSAMYLCASTMGNSPLHFGNGTRLTVT.

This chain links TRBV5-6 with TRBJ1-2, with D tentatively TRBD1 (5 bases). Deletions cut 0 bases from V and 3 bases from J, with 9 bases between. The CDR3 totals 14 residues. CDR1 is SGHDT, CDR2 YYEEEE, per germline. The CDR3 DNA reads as TGTGCCAGCAGCTTGGGTCAGGGCCACTATGGCTACACCTTC. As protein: CASSLGQGHYGYTF.

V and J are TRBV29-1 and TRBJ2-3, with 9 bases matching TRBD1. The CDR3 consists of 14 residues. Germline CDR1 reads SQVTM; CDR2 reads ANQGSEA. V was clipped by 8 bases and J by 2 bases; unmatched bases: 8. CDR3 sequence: CSMGTGSFTDTQYF. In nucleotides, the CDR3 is TGCAGCATGGGGACAGGGAGTTTCACAGATACGCAGTATTTT.

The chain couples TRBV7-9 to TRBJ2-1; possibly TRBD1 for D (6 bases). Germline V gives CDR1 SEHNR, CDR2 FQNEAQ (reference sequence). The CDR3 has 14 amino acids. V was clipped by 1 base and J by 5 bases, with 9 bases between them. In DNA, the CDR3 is TGTGCCAGCAGCTTAGGGGGGACAAACAATGAGCAGTTCTTC. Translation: CASSLGGTNNEQFF.

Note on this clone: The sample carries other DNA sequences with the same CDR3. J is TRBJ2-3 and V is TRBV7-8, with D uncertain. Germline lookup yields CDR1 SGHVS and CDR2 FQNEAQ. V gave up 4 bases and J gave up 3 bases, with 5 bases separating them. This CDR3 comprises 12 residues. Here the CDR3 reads CASSSGTDTQYF. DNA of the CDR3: TGTGCCAGCAGCTCCGGGACAGATACGCAGTATTTT. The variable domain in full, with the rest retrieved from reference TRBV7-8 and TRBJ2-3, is GAGVSQSPRYKVAKRGQDVALRCDPISGHVSLFWYQQALGQGPEFLTYFQNEAQLDKSGLPSDRFFAERPEGSVSTLKIQRTQQEDSAVYLCASSSGTDTQYFGPGTRLTVL.

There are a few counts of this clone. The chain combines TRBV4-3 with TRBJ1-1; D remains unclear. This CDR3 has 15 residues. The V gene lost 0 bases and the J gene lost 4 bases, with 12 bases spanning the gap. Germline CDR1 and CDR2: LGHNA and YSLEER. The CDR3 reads CASSQEASLGTEAFF. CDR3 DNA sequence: TGCGCCAGCAGCCAAGAGGCCAGCTTGGGCACTGAAGCTTTCTTT.

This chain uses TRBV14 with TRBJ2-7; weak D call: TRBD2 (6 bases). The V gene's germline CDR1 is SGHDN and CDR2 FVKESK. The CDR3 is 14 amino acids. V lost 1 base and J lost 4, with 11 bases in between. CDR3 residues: CASSQVGGMYEQYF. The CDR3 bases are TGTGCCAGCAGCCAAGTCGGAGGGATGTACGAGCAGTACTTC.

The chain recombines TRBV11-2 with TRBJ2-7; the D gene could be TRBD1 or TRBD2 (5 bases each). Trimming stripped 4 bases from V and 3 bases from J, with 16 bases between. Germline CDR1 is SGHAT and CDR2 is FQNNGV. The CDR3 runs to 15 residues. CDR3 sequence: CASSYGAGQNYEQYF. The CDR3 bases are TGTGCCAGCAGCTACGGGGCAGGTCAGAACTACGAGCAGTACTTC.